This T cell receptor beta chain was documented in a study of regulatory T cells in long-lasting Graves disease. About the study: With positive TSH receptor antibodies and over 5 years of antithyroid drugs, Graves' disease was considered persistent. Study-wide points: Among samples with persistent disease, TRBV28, TRBJ1-2 and TRBJ2-5 were favored. Persistent Graves' patients had lower TCR diversity than newly diagnosed ones.

Many counts were recorded for this clonotype. What it binds is unknown. V dropped 4 bases and J dropped 5; count of bases not matched to a gene: 7. Per germline, CDR1 LGHDT and CDR2 YNNKEL (reference sequence). There are 15 residues in the CDR3. Arm-PCR with iRepertoire HTBI primers amplified the CDR3 regions for these TCR beta libraries. A single record per CDR3 protein comes from TCRdb applying MiXCR to the multiplex PCR reads. The sample carries 430,000 or so distinct CDR3 sequences, around 20% recorded once. The time point denotes: persistent/refractory GD, antithyroid drugs over 5 years with positive TRAb. Making the TCR library involved RNA that had been extracted from PBMCs.

The chain couples TRBV3-1 to TRBJ1-1; TRBD1 matches at 10 bases. The receptor was derived from a female donor with Graves disease. The input for sequencing was peripheral blood mononuclear cells (PBMCs), taken when the disease was refractory, from a patient treated with antithyroid drugs. CDR3 loop: CASSLGTGAGTEAFF. DNA of the CDR3: TGTGCCAGCAGCCTGGGGACAGGGGCTGGGACTGAAGCTTTCTTT.